This TCR beta chain appears in the sequencing data of a study of blood T cell repertoires in COVID-19. Study as a whole: Both acute and convalescent COVID-19 samples were obtained from the United States, Italy and Spain. PBMCs, B-cell-depleted T cells, or T cells provided the cDNA or gDNA that made up the material.

Under the authors' procedure: Reference gene primer amplification in the assay estimated nucleated cell counts. The data were produced by immunoSEQ multiplex PCR, yet TCRdb's version contains in-frame clones alone and is incomplete. V, J and clone size reflect that table, while D and trimming were determined from the DNA. The sample has 140,000 or so clones, 60% to 85% seen once; the top ten hold approximately 8%. Sample: peripheral blood. The receptor was derived from a man aged 50-60 years with active or convalescent COVID-19.

The CDR3 sequence: CASSFITGPTGELFF. CDR3 DNA sequence: TGTGCCAGCAGCTTCATCACAGGACCCACCGGGGAGCTGTTTTTT. This chain connects TRBV7-9 to TRBJ2-2; D is possibly TRBD1 (5 bases). Trimming left V 3 bases short and J 4 bases short, with 12 bases between. CDR3 length: 15 residues. Germline V gives CDR1 SEHNR, CDR2 FQNEAQ (reference sequence).